This TCR beta chain was identified during a study of blood T cell repertoires in COVID-19. Assay used: immunoSEQ multiplex PCR; TCRdb lists only in-frame clones, some missing. The profile shows about 130,000 clones, approximately 90% of them singletons. Between the trimmed V and J ends, which lost 6 bases and 0 bases, there was a span of 10 bases. CDR3 length: 14 amino acids. Germline lookup yields CDR1 KGHDR and CDR2 SFDVKD. The specimen sequenced was peripheral blood. The receptor comes from a man between 60 and 70 years old with active or convalescent COVID-19. V and J are TRBV24-1 and TRBJ1-2; D is undetermined. This chain's CDR3 is CATSSRAANYGYTF. CDR3 coding DNA: TGTGCCACCAGTTCGAGGGCAGCTAACTATGGCTACACCTTC.